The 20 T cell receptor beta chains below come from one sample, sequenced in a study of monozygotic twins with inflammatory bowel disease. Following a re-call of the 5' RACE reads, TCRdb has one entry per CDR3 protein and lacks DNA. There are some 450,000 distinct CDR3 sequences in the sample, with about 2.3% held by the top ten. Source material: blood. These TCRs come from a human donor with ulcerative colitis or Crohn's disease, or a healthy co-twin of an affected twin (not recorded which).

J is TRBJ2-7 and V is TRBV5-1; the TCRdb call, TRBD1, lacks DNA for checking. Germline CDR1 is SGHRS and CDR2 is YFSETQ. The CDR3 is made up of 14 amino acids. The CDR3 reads CATSVGTDPYEQYF. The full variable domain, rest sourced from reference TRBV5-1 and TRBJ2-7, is KAGVTQTPRYLIKTRGQQVTLSCSPISGHRSVSWYQQTPGQGLQFLFEYFSETQRNKGNFPGRFSGRQFSNSRSEMNVSTLELGDSALYLCATSVGTDPYEQYFGPGTRLTVT.

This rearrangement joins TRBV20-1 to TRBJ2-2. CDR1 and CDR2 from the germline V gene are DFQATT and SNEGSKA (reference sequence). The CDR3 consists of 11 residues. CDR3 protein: CSWVVTGELFF.

The CDR3 here is CASSFWDRGPNQPQHF. This chain links TRBV12-3 or TRBV12-4 with TRBJ1-5; the TCRdb call, TRBD1, lacks DNA for checking. The CDR3 spans 16 residues.

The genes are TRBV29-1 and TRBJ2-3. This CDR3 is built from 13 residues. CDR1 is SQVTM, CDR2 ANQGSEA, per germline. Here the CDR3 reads CSVEWGYADTQYF.

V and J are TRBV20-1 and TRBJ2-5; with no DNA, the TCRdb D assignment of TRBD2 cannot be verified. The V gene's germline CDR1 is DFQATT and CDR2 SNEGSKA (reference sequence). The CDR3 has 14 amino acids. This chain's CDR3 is CSARDIAGGETQYF.

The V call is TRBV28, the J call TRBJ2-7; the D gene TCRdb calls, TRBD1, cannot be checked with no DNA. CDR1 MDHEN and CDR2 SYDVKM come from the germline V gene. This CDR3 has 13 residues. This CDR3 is CASRGGIRYEQYF.

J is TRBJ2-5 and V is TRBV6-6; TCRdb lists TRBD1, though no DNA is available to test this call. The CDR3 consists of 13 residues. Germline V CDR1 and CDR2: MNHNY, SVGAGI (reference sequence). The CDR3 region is CASTRSGQETQYF.

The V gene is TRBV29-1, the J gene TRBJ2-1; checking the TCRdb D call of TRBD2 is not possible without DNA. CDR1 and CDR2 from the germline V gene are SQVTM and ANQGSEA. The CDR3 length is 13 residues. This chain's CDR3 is CSVGLAGGVEQFF.

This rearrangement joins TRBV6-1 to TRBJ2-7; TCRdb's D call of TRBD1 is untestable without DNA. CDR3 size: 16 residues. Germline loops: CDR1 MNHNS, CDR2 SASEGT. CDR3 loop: CASSKQVGSATYEQYF.

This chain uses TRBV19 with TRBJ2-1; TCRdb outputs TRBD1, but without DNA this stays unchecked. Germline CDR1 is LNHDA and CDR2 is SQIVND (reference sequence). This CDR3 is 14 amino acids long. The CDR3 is CASSSRQGNGEQFF.

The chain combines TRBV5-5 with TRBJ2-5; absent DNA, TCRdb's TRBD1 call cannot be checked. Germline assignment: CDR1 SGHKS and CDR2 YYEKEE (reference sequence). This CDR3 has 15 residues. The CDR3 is CASSSMAGPQETQYF.

CDR3 protein: CASSQAFLYNSPLHF. The chain links TRBV3-1 to TRBJ1-6. Germline values: CDR1 LGHDT, CDR2 YNNKEL (reference sequence). The CDR3 spans 15 residues.

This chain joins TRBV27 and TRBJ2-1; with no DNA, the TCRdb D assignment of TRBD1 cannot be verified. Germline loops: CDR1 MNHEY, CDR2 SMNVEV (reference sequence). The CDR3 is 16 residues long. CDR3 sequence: CASGKLGTGVGNEQFF.

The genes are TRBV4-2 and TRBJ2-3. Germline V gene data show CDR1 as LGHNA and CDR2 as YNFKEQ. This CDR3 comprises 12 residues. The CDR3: CASSQVTDTQYF.

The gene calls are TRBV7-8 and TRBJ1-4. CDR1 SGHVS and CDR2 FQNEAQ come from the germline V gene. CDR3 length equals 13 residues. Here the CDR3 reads CASSLGRVEKLFF.

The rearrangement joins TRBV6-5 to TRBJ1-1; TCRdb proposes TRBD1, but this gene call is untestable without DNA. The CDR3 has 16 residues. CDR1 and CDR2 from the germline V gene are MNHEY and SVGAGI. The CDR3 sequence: CASSYSQGTGNTEAFF.

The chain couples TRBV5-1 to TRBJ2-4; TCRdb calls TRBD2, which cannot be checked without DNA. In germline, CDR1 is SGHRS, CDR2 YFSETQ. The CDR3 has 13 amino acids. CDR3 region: CASSLSSGNIQYF.

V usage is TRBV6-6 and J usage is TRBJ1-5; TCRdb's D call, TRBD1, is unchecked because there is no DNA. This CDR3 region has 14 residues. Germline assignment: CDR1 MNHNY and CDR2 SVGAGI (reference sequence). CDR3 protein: CASAWGDGTKPQHF.

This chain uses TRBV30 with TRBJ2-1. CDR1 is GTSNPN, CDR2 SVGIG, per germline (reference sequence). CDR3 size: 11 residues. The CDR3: CAWSPEVEQFF.

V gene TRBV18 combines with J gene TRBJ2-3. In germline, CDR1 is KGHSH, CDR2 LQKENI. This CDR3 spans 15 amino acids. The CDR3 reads CASSPPNGVQDTQYF.